This paragraph reports one T cell receptor beta chain. Its matching antigen is unknown. Germline V lookup: CDR1 SGHTA, CDR2 FQGNSA. V was clipped by 5 bases and J by 1 base, with 16 bases between them. This CDR3 comprises 16 residues. MiXCR was run by TCRdb on the reads, yielding one entry per CDR3 protein. This sample yields about 920,000 distinct CDR3 sequences, of which roughly 30% are seen a single time; roughly an eighth belongs to the top ten. This sample was taken from a study of T cell repertoires in cytomegalovirus infection. Study-wide results and caveats: Pooled public TCR beta family frequency picked out CMV carriers with the relevant HLA.

The J gene is TRBJ2-3, the V gene TRBV7-2; weak D call: TRBD2 (6 bases). This clonotype was obtained from a human donor in good health (CMV status not recorded). Some clones in this sample may be carry-over from other donors' samples. The input for sequencing was cultured CD8+ T cells from PBMCs, taken from culture after CMV antigen stimulation. The CDR3 here is CASSLERRGGTDTQYF. The CDR3 DNA is TGTGCCAGCAGCCTCGAGCGGAGGGGTGGCACAGATACGCAGTATTTT.